Below are 20 T cell receptor beta chains sequenced from a single sample in a study of CD8 T cells in ankylosing spondylitis. TCRdb independently ran MiXCR on the 5' RACE reads; one entry per CDR3 protein. Of about 42,000 distinct CDR3 sequences listed, roughly 2.6% are singletons. Material for sequencing was blood, either unsorted or a sorted T cell fraction (not recorded which). The receptor set was obtained from a male donor with ankylosing spondylitis or in good health (not recorded which).

This chain links TRBV9 with TRBJ2-1, with D uncertain. The V gene lost 0 bases and the J gene lost 6 bases, with 7 bases spanning the gap. The CDR3 spans 13 residues. The germline gives CDR1 SGDLS, CDR2 YYNGEE. Written as DNA, the CDR3 is TGTGCCAGCAGCGTAGAACTACTCAATGAGCAGTTCTTC. Translating gives CASSVELLNEQFF. The whole variable domain, filled in from reference TRBV9 and TRBJ2-1, reads DSGVTQTPKHLITATGQRVTLRCSPRSGDLSVYWYQQSLDQGLQFLIQYYNGEERAKGNILERFSAQQFPDLHSELNLSSLELGDSALYFCASSVELLNEQFFGPGTRLTVL.

This clonotype was counted at least ten times. V usage is TRBV9 and J usage is TRBJ2-3; tentatively, D is TRBD2 (7 bases). CDR3 length: 16 residues. CDR1 is SGDLS, CDR2 YYNGEE, per germline. The ends were cut back, 0 bases at V and 2 bases at J, with 13 bases in the middle. The CDR3 is CASSVVGAGATDTQYF. In DNA form, the CDR3 reads TGTGCCAGCAGCGTAGTGGGGGCGGGAGCCACAGATACGCAGTATTTT. Full variable domain (outside the CDR3, taken from reference TRBV9 and TRBJ2-3): DSGVTQTPKHLITATGQRVTLRCSPRSGDLSVYWYQQSLDQGLQFLIQYYNGEERAKGNILERFSAQQFPDLHSELNLSSLELGDSALYFCASSVVGAGATDTQYFGPGTRLTVL.

This clonotype was detected ten times or more. This chain connects TRBV9 to TRBJ1-1, with a tentative D call TRBD1 (6 bases). Germline CDR1 reads SGDLS; CDR2 reads YYNGEE. Between the trimmed V and J ends, which lost 0 bases and 0 bases, there was a span of 9 bases. The length of the CDR3 is 15 residues. The CDR3 coding sequence is TGTGCCAGCAGCGTAGGAGGGGGTATGAACACTGAAGCTTTCTTT. Protein sequence: CASSVGGGMNTEAFF.

This clonotype was seen many times. The gene calls are TRBV9 and TRBJ2-3; D possibly uses TRBD1 or TRBD2 (5 bases each). This CDR3 has 16 amino acids. The V end lost 4 bases, the J end lost 3 bases, and 18 bases lay between the germline ends. CDR1 and CDR2 (germline): SGDLS, YYNGEE. CDR3 protein: CASSPQGRGETDTQYF. CDR3 coding DNA: TGTGCCAGCAGCCCCCAGGGACGAGGGGAGACAGATACGCAGTATTTT. Full variable domain (rest looked up from reference TRBV9 and TRBJ2-3): DSGVTQTPKHLITATGQRVTLRCSPRSGDLSVYWYQQSLDQGLQFLIQYYNGEERAKGNILERFSAQQFPDLHSELNLSSLELGDSALYFCASSPQGRGETDTQYFGPGTRLTVL.

This clonotype was detected ten times or more. V gene TRBV9 combines with J gene TRBJ2-7; D is uncertain. The ends were cut back, 0 bases at V and 1 base at J, with 5 bases in the middle. The CDR3 spans 13 residues. Germline V gene data show CDR1 as SGDLS and CDR2 as YYNGEE. The CDR3: CASSVATSYEQYF. The DNA of the CDR3 is TGTGCCAGCAGCGTAGCTACTTCCTACGAGCAGTACTTC.

The table lists this clonotype with many counts. The chain joins TRBV9 to TRBJ1-5, with 9 bases lining up with TRBD1. The germline CDR1 and CDR2 sequences are SGDLS and YYNGEE. The CDR3 totals 15 residues. After removal of 3 bases from V and 7 bases from J, the junction contained 8 bases not matched to a gene. The CDR3 bases are TGTGCCAGCAGCGCAGGGGGACAGGGTTGGCAGCCCCAGCATTTT. Protein: CASSAGGQGWQPQHF.

Many counts were recorded for this clonotype. This chain links TRBV9 with TRBJ2-5, with 7 bases aligning to TRBD2. V lost 0 bases, J lost 2 bases, and 7 bases stayed unmatched. This CDR3 region has 16 residues. The V gene's germline CDR1 is SGDLS and CDR2 YYNGEE. CDR3 DNA sequence: TGTGCCAGCAGCGTAGACCCGGGAGCGGGGCAAGAGACCCAGTACTTC. Protein product: CASSVDPGAGQETQYF.

Many counts were recorded for this clonotype. V is TRBV9 and J is TRBJ2-7; 7 bases fit TRBD2. The CDR3 has 13 residues. CDR1 SGDLS and CDR2 YYNGEE come from the germline V gene. V lost 4 bases and J lost 5; bases outside the gene matches: 6. CDR3 sequence (DNA): TGTGCCAGCAGCACCCGGGGGGTGGACGAGCAGTACTTC. As protein: CASSTRGVDEQYF.

This clonotype was seen repeatedly, ten times or more. This CDR3 reads CASSVGIGTDTQYF. The CDR3, as DNA: TGTGCCAGCAGCGTAGGAATAGGCACAGATACGCAGTATTTT. The V call is TRBV9, the J call TRBJ2-3; D gene ambiguous. The V end was cut by 0 bases, the J end by 1 base, with 6 bases between. The CDR3 consists of 14 residues. The germline CDR1 and CDR2 sequences are SGDLS and YYNGEE.

This clonotype was counted at least ten times. This chain connects TRBV9 to TRBJ2-7, with TRBD1 identical over 9 bases. CDR1 and CDR2 (germline): SGDLS, YYNGEE. The trim removed 0 bases at V and 2 bases at J, leaving 6 bases unmatched. This CDR3 has 16 amino acids. The CDR3 sequence: CASSVAPGQGTYEQYF. In DNA form, the CDR3 reads TGTGCCAGCAGCGTAGCCCCGGGACAGGGAACCTACGAGCAGTACTTC.

A note on this clonotype: A junction end diverges from the germline sequence, so it may reflect a read error. V gene TRBV9 combines with J gene TRBJ2-7, with 11 nucleotides matching TRBD1. CDR3 length equals 16 residues. The germline gives CDR1 SGDLS, CDR2 YYNGEE. In nucleotides, the CDR3 is TGTGCCGGCAGCGTAGGGACAGGGGGTTCCCTGGGCGACCAGTACTTC. Its translation: CAGSVGTGGSLGDQYF.

This clonotype was counted ten times or more. The chain joins TRBV9 to TRBJ2-5; weak D call: TRBD2 (6 bases). With 3 bases removed from V and 7 bases from J, the gap between germline ends came to 13 bases. The germline V gene has CDR1 SGDLS and CDR2 YYNGEE. This CDR3 has 13 amino acids. The CDR3 region has the DNA TGTGCCAGCAGCGCCCCCGGGGGAGGGACCCAGTACTTC. It translates to CASSAPGGGTQYF.

This clonotype was detected a few times. The J gene is TRBJ1-2, the V gene TRBV6-4; no firm D call. The CDR3 extends over 15 amino acids. The ends were cut back, 2 bases at V and 13 bases at J, with 23 bases in the middle. Germline V gene sequence: CDR1 MRHNA, CDR2 SNTAGT. The CDR3, as DNA: TGTGCCAGCAGTGACCTAGACCTTGGATTGGAACTTTCCACCTTC. Amino acids: CASSDLDLGLELSTF.

The V and J genes are TRBV9 and TRBJ2-5; D perhaps matches TRBD2 (7 bases). CDR3 length equals 15 residues. Germline CDR1 reads SGDLS; CDR2 reads YYNGEE. V lost 4 bases and J 2 bases, leaving 15 bases between the germline ends. The CDR3 spells CASSSGGGLQETQYF. The DNA for the CDR3 is TGTGCCAGCAGCTCGGGCGGGGGCTTACAAGAGACCCAGTACTTC.

This clonotype was counted many times. The chain is built from TRBV9 and TRBJ2-3, with 8 bases identical to TRBD1. Germline trimming cut 5 bases from V and 0 bases from J; bases unmatched to any gene: 2. The V gene's germline CDR1 is SGDLS and CDR2 YYNGEE. The CDR3 totals 14 residues. The CDR3 loop reads CASSGQGSTDTQYF. The CDR3 DNA sequence: TGTGCCAGCAGTGGACAGGGAAGCACAGATACGCAGTATTTT.

This clonotype was seen at least ten times. The CDR3 spells CASSGAPGTSGSTDTQYF. CDR3 in DNA: TGTGCCAGCAGCGGAGCCCCGGGGACTAGCGGTAGCACAGATACGCAGTATTTT. The chain employs TRBV9 and TRBJ2-3; 11 bases fit TRBD2. CDR1 and CDR2 (germline): SGDLS, YYNGEE. With 3 bases clipped from V and 0 bases from J, the junction kept 9 bases outside the gene matches. CDR3 length equals 18 residues.

This rearrangement joins TRBV9 to TRBJ2-1; 9 positions agree with TRBD1. This CDR3 has 14 amino acids. Germline trimming cut 6 bases from V and 5 bases from J; bases unmatched to any gene: 6. Germline V gene sequence: CDR1 SGDLS, CDR2 YYNGEE. The DNA of the CDR3 is TGTGCCAGCACCGGACAGGGGCTTGACAATGAGCAGTTCTTC. This encodes CASTGQGLDNEQFF. Supplemented by reference TRBV9 and TRBJ2-1, the full variable domain reads DSGVTQTPKHLITATGQRVTLRCSPRSGDLSVYWYQQSLDQGLQFLIQYYNGEERAKGNILERFSAQQFPDLHSELNLSSLELGDSALYFCASTGQGLDNEQFFGPGTRLTVL.

This clonotype was found many times. The chain couples TRBV9 to TRBJ2-1; no clear D gene. Germline lookup yields CDR1 SGDLS and CDR2 YYNGEE. The V end was cut by 0 bases, the J end by 10 bases, with 17 bases between. This CDR3 comprises 15 residues. CDR3 nucleotide sequence: TGTGCCAGCAGCGTAGCTTCGGCAGGTTTATTGGAGCAGTTCTTC. This translates into CASSVASAGLLEQFF.

This clonotype occurred many times. The chain recombines TRBV9 with TRBJ1-5; the D gene is possibly TRBD1 (5 bases). V dropped 0 bases and J dropped 0 bases, with 10 bases sitting between them. Per germline, CDR1 SGDLS and CDR2 YYNGEE. The CDR3 is 16 residues long. CDR3 in amino acids: CASSVGHDSSNQPQHF. Here the CDR3 DNA reads TGTGCCAGCAGCGTAGGGCACGACAGTAGCAATCAGCCCCAGCATTTT.

In its sample, this clonotype was seen many times. The rearrangement joins TRBV9 to TRBJ2-2; D unresolved. The CDR3 has 12 residues. Per the germline V gene, CDR1 is SGDLS and CDR2 is YYNGEE. Trimming removed 5 bases from V and 0 bases from J, with 2 bases in between. The CDR3 sequence is CASRTNTGELFF. DNA of the CDR3: TGTGCCAGCAGGACGAACACCGGGGAGCTGTTTTTT.